This T cell receptor (beta chain) was captured in a study of blood T cell repertoires in COVID-19. Study details: The samples span acute and convalescent COVID-19 from the United States, Italy and Spain.

Assignments of participants to cohorts depended upon their own reported clinical history. Two negative PCRs, clearance, or symptom resolution had been documented for recovered Cohort 3 donors. Germline V gene lookup returns CDR1 GTSNPN and CDR2 SVGIG (reference sequence). The CDR3 length is 19 residues. V gave up 1 base and J gave up 0 bases; unmatched junction bases: 10. The table came from immunoSEQ multiplex PCR; TCRdb's copy has only in-frame clones and leaves some out. Among about 170,000 clones listed, 70% to 85% were seen once. This clonotype was obtained from a man aged 45 to 65 who had recovered from COVID-19. This sequence joins TRBV30 and TRBJ2-1; TRBD2 matches 12 bases. Sequenced: PBMCs or T cells enriched from blood (not recorded which). In DNA form, the CDR3 reads TGTGCCTGGAGTGGCCCGGGTCTAGCGGGGGGGAGCTCCTACAATGAGCAGTTCTTC. Translated, it gives CAWSGPGLAGGSSYNEQFF.